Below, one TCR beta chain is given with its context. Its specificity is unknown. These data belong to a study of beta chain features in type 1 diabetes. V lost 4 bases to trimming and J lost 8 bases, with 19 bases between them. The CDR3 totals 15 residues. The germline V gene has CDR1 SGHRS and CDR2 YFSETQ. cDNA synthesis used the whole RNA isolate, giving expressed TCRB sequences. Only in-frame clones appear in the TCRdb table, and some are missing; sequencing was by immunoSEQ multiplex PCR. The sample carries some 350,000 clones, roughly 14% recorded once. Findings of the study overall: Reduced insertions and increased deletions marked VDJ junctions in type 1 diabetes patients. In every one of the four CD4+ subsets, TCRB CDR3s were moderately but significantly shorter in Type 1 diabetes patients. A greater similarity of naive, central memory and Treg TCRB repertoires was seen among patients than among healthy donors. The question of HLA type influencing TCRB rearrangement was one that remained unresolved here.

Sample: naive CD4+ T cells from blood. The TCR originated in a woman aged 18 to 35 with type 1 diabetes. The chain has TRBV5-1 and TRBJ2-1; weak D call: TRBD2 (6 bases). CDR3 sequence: CASSPRAGPVDEQFF. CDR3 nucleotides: TGCGCCAGCAGCCCGAGGGCGGGACCGGTCGATGAGCAGTTCTTC.